Reported below is one TCR beta chain. The target antigen is unknown. Joint extraction of RNA and DNA used about 17-30 mg of bulk tissue that was unsorted. Patients were treatment-naive with chronic HBV infection. Total RNA (around 0.45 ug) served as template for TCR beta cDNA synthesis primed by a constant-region primer. A slightly modified ARM-PCR protocol with three nested multiplex PCR rounds produced these TCR beta libraries. A C-beta reverse primer and TRBV1-TRBV30 forward primers served in each of the first two PCR rounds, at 10 cycles apiece. TCRdb itself ran the multiplex PCR reads through MiXCR, one entry per CDR3 protein. The sample includes about 130,000 distinct CDR3 sequences, 50% to 80% of them seen just once. The entry originates in a study of tumor-infiltrating lymphocytes in primary liver carcinoma. General study results and limits: In tumor-adjacent and tumor-blood pairs, overlap was lower than in tumor region pairs.

V gave up 5 bases and J gave up 7 bases; unmatched junction bases: 8. The germline V gene has CDR1 MDHEN and CDR2 SYDVKM. The CDR3 runs 15 residues. This TCR was sampled from an older woman with primary liver carcinoma and hepatitis B virus infection. The sample consisted of liver tumor tissue from sampling region 3. Subset meaning: tumor region T3, left-lateral pole. The V and J genes are TRBV28 and TRBJ2-1; 10 bases line up with TRBD2. The CDR3 loop reads CASSQSGLASNEQFF. CDR3 sequence (DNA): TGTGCCAGCAGTCAATCGGGACTAGCGTCTAATGAGCAGTTCTTC.